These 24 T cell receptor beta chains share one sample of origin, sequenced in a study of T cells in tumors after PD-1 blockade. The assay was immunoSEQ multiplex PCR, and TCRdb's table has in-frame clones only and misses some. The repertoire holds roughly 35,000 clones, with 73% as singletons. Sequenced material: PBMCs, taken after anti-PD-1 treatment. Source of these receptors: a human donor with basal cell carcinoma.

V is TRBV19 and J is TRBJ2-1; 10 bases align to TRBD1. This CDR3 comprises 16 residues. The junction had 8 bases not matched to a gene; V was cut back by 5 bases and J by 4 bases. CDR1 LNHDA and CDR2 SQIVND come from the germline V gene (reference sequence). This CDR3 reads CASSAPRTGGYNEQFF. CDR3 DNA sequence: TGTGCCAGTAGTGCCCCCCGGACAGGGGGGTACAATGAGCAGTTCTTC.

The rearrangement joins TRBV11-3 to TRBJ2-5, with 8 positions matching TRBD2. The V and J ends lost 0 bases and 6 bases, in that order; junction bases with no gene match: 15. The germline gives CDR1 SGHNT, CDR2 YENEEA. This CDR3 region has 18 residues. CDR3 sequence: CASSLDSRSGIPGQTQYF. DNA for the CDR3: TGTGCCAGCAGCTTAGACTCACGTAGCGGGATACCCGGGCAGACCCAGTACTTC.

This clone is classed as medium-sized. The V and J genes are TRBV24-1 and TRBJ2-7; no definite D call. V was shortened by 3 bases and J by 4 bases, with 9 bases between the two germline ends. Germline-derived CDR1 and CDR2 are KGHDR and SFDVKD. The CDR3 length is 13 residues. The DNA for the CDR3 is TGTGCCACCAGTGATCCCCTTGATTACGAGCAGTACTTC. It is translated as CATSDPLDYEQYF.

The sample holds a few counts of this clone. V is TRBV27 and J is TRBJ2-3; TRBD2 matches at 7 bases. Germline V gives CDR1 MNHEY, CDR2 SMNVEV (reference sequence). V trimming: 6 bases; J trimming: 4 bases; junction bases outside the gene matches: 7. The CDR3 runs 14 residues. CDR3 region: CASREGLAADTQYF. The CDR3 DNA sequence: TGTGCCAGCAGAGAGGGCCTAGCGGCAGATACGCAGTATTTT.

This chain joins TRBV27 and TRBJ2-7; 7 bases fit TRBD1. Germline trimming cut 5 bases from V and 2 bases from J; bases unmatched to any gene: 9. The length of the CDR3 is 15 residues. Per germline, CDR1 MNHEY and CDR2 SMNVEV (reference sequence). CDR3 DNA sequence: TGTGCCAGCAGTCCGCTCACAGGGGACCCCTACGAGCAGTACTTC. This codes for CASSPLTGDPYEQYF.

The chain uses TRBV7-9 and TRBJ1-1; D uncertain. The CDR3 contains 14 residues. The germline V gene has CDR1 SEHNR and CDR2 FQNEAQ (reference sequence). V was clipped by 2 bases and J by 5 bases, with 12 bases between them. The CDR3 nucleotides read TGTGCCAGCAGCTTAAAAGCCGAGGGAACTGAAGCTTTCTTT. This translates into CASSLKAEGTEAFF.

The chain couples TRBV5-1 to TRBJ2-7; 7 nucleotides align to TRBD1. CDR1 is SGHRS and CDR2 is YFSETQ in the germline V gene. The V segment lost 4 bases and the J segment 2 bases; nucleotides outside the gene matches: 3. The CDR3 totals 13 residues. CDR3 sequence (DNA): TGCGCCAGCAGCAGGGACAGTACCTACGAGCAGTACTTC. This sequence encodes CASSRDSTYEQYF.

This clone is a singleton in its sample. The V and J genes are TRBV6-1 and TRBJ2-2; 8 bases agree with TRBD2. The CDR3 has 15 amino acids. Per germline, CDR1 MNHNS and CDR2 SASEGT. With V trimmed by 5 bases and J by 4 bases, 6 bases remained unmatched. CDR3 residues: CASSWGLAGTGELFF. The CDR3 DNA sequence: TGTGCCAGCAGTTGGGGCCTAGCGGGCACCGGGGAGCTGTTTTTT.

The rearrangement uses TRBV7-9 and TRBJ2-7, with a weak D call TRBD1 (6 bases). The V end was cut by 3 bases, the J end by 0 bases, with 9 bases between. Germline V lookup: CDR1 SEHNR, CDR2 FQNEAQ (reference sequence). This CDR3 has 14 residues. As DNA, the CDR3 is TGTGCCAGCAGCTTGGACAGATACTCCTACGAGCAGTACTTC. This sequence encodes CASSLDRYSYEQYF.

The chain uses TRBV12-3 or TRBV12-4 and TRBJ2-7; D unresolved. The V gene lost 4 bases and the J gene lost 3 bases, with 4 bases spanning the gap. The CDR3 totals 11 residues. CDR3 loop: CASSSNYEQYF. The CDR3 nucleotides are TGTGCCAGCAGTTCAAACTACGAGCAGTACTTC.

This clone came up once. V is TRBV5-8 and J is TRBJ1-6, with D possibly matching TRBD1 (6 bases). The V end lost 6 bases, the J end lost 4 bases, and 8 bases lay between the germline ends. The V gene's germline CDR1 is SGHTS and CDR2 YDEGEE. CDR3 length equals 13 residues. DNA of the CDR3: TGTGCCAGCAATAGGGGGTATAATTCACCCCTCCACTTT. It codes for CASNRGYNSPLHF.

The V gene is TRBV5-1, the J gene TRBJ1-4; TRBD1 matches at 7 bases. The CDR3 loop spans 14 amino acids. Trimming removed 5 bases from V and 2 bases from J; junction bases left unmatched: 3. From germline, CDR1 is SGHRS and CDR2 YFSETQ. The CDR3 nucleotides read TGCGCCAGCAGTCAGGGGGGGACTAATGAAAAACTGTTTTTT. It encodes CASSQGGTNEKLFF. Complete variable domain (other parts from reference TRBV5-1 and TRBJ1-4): KAGVTQTPRYLIKTRGQQVTLSCSPISGHRSVSWYQQTPGQGLQFLFEYFSETQRNKGNFPGRFSGRQFSNSRSEMNVSTLELGDSALYLCASSQGGTNEKLFFGSGTQLSVL.

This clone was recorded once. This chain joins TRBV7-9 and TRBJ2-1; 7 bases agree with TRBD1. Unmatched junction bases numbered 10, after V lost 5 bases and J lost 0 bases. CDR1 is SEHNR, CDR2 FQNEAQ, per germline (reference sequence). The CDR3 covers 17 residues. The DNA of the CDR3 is TGTGCCAGCAGCCCACCGACAGGGAGCAGCTCCTACAATGAGCAGTTCTTC. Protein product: CASSPPTGSSSYNEQFF.

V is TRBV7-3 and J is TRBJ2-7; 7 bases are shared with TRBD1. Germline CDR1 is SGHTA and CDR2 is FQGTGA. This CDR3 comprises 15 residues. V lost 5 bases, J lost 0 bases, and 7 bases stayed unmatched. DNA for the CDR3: TGTGCCAGCAGCCTCCGGGCAGGGGGCTCCTACGAGCAGTACTTC. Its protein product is CASSLRAGGSYEQYF.

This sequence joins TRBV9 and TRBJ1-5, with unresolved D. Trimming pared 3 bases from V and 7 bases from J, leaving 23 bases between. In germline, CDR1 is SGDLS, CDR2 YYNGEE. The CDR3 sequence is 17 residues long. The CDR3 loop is CASSGGVDISSRQPQHF. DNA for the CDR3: TGTGCCAGCAGCGGAGGAGTCGACATTTCGTCCCGACAGCCCCAGCATTTT.

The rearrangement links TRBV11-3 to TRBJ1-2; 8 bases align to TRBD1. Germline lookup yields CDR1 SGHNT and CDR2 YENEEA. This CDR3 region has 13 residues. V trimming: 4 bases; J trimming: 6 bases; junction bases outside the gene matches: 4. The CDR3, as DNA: TGTGCCAGCAGCTCGCAGGGGGCCGATGGCTACACCTTC. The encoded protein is CASSSQGADGYTF.

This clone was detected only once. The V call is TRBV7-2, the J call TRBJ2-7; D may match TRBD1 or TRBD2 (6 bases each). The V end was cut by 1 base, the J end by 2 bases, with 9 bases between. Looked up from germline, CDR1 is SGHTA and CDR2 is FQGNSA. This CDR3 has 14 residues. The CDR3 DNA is TGTGCCAGCAGCTTAGTGGGGGGCCCCTACGAGCAGTACTTC. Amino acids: CASSLVGGPYEQYF.

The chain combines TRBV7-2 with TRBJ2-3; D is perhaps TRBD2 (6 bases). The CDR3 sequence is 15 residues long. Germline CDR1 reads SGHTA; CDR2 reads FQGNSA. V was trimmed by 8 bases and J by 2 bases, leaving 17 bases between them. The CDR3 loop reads CASSKGGTYTDTQYF. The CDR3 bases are TGTGCCAGCTCGAAGGGCGGGACGTACACAGATACGCAGTATTTT.

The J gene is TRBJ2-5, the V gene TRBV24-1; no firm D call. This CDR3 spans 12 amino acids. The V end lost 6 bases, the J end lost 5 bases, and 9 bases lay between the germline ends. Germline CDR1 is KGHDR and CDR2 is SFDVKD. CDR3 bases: TGTGCCACCAGTAGTGGTACCGAGACCCAGTACTTC. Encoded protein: CATSSGTETQYF.

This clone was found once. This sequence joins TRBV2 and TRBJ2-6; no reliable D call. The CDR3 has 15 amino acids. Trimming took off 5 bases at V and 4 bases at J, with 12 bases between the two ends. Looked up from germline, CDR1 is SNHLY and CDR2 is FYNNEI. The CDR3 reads CASSFVGSGANVLTF. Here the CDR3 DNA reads TGTGCCAGCAGTTTTGTCGGGTCCGGGGCCAACGTCCTGACTTTC.

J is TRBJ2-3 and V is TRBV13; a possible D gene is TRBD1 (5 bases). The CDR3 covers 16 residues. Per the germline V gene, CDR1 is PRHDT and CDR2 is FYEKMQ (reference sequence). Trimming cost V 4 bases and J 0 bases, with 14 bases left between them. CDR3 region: CASSSGQFSSTDTQYF. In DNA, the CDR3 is TGTGCCAGCAGCTCCGGACAATTCTCTAGCACAGATACGCAGTATTTT.

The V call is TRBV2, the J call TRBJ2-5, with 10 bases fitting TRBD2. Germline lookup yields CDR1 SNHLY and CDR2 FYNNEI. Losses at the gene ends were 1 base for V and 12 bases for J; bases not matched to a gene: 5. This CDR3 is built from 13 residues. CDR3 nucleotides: TGTGCCAGCAGTGAAGGACTAGCGGGCACCAAGTACTTC. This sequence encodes CASSEGLAGTKYF.

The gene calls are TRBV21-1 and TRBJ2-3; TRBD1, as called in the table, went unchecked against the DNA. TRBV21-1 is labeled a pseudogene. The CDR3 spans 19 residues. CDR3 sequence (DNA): TGTGCCAGCAGCAAAGGGACTTTTCAGGACAGGGGGCTGGGAGATACGCAGTATTTT. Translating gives CASSKGTFQDRGLGDTQYF.

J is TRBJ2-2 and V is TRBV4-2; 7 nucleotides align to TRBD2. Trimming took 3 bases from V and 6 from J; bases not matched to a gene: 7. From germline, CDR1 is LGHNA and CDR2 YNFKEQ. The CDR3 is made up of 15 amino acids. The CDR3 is CASSHGGSASGELFF. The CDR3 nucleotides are TGTGCCAGCAGCCATGGCGGGAGTGCGTCCGGGGAGCTGTTTTTT.